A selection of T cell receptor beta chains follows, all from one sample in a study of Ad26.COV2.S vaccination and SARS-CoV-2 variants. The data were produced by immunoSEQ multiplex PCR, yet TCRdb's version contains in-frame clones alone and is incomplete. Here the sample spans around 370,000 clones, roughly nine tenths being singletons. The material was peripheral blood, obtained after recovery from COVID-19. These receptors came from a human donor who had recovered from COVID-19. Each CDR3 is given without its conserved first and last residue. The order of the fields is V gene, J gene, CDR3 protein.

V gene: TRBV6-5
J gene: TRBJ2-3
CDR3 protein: ASRWAVTDTQY

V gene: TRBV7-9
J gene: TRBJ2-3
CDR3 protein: ASSSGLVQDTQY

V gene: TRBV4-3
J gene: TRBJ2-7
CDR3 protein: ASSQDSSGSPSPY

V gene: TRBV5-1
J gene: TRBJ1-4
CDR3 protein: ASSLYSDRELF

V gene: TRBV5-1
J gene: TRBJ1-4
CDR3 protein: ASSLGQSVNEKLF

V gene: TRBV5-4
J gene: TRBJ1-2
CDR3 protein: ASRQQGSDGYT

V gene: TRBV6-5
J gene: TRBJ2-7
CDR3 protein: ASSKEGTGPYEQY

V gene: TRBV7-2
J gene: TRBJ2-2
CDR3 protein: ASSLVLGWAGELF

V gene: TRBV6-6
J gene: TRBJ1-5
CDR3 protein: ASTTEARQPQH

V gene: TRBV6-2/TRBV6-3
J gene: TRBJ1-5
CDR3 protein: ASSYWQGAGQPQH

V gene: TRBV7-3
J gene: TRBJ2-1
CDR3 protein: ASSSSGAYNEQF

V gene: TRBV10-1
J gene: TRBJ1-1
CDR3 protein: ASSESRTVNTEAF

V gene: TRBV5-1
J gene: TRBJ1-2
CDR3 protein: ASSLGAKEGYT

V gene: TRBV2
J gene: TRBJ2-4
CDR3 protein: ASMQGDAKNIQY

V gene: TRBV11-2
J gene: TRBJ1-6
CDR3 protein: ASSLSRGSPLH

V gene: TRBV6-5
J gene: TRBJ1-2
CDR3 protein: ASSRRQEYGYT

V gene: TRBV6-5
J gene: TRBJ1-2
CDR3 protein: ASSLGRTVAGYT

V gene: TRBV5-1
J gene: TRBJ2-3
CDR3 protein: ASSLSEGADTQY

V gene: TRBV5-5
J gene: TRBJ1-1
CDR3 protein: ASSLGRSRTEAF

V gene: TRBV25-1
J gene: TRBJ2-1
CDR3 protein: ASREGGYEQF

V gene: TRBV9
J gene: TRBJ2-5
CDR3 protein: ASSAELAGGLETQY

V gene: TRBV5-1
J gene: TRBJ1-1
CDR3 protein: ASSPTTQNTEAF

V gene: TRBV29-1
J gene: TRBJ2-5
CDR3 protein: SVEDLRSRETQY

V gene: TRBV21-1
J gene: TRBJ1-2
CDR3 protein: ASSTSGTGLNIAYGYT

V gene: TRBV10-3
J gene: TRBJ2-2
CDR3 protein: AISENTGELF

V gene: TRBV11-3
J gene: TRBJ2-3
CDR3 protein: ASSTGQETDTQY

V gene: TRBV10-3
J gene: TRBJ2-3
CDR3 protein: AISLADTQY

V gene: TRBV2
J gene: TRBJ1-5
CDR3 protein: ASAPIAENQPQH

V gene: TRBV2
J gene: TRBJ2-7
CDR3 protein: ASSGAGGPPYEQY

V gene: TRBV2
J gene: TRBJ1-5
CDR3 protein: ASMGQGTSQPQH

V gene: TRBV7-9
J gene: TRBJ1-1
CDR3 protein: ASSARDPSNTEAF

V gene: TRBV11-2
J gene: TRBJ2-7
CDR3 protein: ASSLAARHEQY

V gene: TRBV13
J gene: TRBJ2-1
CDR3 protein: ASSYGIKGNEQF

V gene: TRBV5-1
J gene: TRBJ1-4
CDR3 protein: ASRTVINEKLF

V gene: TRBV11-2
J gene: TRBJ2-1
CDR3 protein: ASRTPRGIGSGSYNEQF

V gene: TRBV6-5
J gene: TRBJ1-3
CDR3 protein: ASSYAADSGNTIY

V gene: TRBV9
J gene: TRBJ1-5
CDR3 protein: ASSVAGSSNQPQH

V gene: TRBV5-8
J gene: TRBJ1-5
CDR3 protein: ASRLYPGTGGSQPQH

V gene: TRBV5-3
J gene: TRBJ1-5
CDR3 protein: ARSGLQPQH

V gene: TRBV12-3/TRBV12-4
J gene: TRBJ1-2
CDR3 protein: ASSWDSTYGYT

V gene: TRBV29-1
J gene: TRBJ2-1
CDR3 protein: SVPSGGAYEQF

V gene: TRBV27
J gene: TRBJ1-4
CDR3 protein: ASRQQGASEKLF

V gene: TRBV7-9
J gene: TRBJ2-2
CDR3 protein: ASRDGLAGNTGELF

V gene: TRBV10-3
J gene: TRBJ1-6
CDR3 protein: AISESRGQADSPLH

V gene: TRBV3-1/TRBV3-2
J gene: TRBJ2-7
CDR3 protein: ASSQVPAGAPRDEQY

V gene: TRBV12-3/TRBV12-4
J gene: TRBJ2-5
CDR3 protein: ASRLGVGETQY